The clone carrying this T cell receptor beta chain has only one observation. No antigen is known for it. These data come from a study of OX40 agonist ivuxolimab in advanced cancers. Study-wide context: Patients receiving dose escalation had hepatocellular carcinoma, melanoma, renal cell or head and neck cancer.

Germline-derived CDR1 and CDR2 are SGDLS and YYNGEE. The CDR3 covers 14 residues. The V end lost 4 bases, the J end lost 3 bases, and 13 bases lay between the germline ends. The table came from immunoSEQ multiplex PCR; TCRdb's copy has only in-frame clones and leaves some out. Of roughly 19,000 clones in the sample, about 86% were seen once. General study findings and limits: The authors did not determine the antigen specificity of the expanded peripheral T cells. In the 0.1 to 3.0 mg/kg range, CD4+ and CD8+ blood T cells had expanded clonally by week 6.

The chain employs TRBV9 and TRBJ1-2; D not certain. This specimen consisted of CD4+ or CD8+ T cells sorted from blood, obtained in a trial of the OX40 agonist ivuxolimab. This receptor was taken from an adult with an advanced solid tumor such as melanoma, head and neck, liver or kidney cancer. CDR3 sequence: CASSSRLQYYGYTF. The CDR3, as DNA: TGTGCCAGCAGCTCAAGGTTACAGTACTATGGCTACACCTTC.